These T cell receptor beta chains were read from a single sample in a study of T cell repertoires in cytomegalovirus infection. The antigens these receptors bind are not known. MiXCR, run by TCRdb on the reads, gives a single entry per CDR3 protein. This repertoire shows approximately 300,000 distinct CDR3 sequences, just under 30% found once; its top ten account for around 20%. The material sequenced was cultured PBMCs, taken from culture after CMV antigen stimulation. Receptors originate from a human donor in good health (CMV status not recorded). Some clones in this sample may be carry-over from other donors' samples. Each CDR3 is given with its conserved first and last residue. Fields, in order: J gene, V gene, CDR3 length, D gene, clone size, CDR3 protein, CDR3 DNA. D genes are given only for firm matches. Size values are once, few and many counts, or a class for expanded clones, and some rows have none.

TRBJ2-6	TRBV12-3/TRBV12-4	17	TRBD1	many	CASSLRTGISGANVLTF	TGTGCCAGCAGTCTCCGGACAGGGATTTCTGGGGCCAACGTCCTGACTTTC
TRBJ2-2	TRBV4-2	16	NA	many	CASSQDRVSNTGELFF	TGTGCCAGCAGCCAAGATCGAGTCTCAAACACCGGGGAGCTGTTTTTT
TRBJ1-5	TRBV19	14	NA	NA	CASSEGTLNQPQHF	TGTGCCAGTAGCGAGGGGACACTCAATCAGCCCCAGCATTTT
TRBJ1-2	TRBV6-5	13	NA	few	CASSNTDAGGYTF	TGTGCCAGCAGCAATACAGATGCCGGTGGCTACACCTTC
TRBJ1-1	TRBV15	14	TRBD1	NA	CATSRGQGSTEASF	TGTGCCACCAGCAGGGGACAGGGGTCCACTGAAGCTTCCTTT
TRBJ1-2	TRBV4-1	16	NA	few	CASSQGWQGRMHGYTF	TGCGCCAGCAGCCAAGGATGGCAGGGGAGGATGCATGGCTACACCTTC
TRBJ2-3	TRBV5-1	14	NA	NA	CASSLQSNTDTQYF	TGCGCCAGCAGCTTGCAGTCAAACACAGATACGCAGTATTTT
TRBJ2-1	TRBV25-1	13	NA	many	CASSPRGDNEQFF	TGTGCCAGCAGTCCCCGTGGAGACAATGAGCAGTTCTTC
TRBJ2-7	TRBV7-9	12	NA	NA	CASSPTGSEQYF	TGTGCCAGCAGCCCTACCGGAAGCGAGCAGTACTTC
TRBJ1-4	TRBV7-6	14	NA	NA	CASSLQGMEEKLFF	TGTGCCAGCAGCTTACAGGGGATGGAGGAAAAACTGTTTTTT
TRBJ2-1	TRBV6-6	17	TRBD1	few	CASSYPVLGDSNNEQFF	TGTGCCAGCAGTTACCCGGTACTGGGGGACAGCAATAATGAGCAGTTCTTC
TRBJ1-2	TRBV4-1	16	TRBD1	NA	CASRRPGQGALDGYTF	TGCGCCAGCAGGCGACCGGGACAGGGGGCTTTAGATGGCTACACCTTC
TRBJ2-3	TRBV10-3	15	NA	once	CAISELGSRTDTQYF	TGTGCCATCTCCGAGTTGGGCAGCCGTACAGATACGCAGTATTTT
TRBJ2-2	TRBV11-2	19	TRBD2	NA	CASSPPGGPGLENTGELFF	TGTGCCAGCAGCCCTCCTGGGGGCCCGGGACTAGAGAACACCGGGGAGCTGTTTTTT
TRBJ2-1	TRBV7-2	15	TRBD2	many	CASSFSGREGNEQFF	TGTGCCAGCAGCTTTAGCGGGAGGGAGGGCAATGAGCAGTTCTTC
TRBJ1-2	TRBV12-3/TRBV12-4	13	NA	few	CASSSNRLYGYTF	TGTGCCAGCAGTTCAAACAGGCTCTATGGCTACACCTTC
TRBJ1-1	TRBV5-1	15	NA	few	CASSLGGAGDTEAFF	TGCGCCAGCAGCTTGGGAGGGGCTGGCGACACTGAAGCTTTCTTT
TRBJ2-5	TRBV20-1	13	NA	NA	CSARMAVQETQYF	TGCAGTGCTAGAATGGCAGTCCAAGAGACCCAGTACTTC
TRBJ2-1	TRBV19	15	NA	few	CASSIDGSSYNEQFF	TGTGCCAGTAGTATAGATGGTAGCTCCTACAATGAGCAGTTCTTC
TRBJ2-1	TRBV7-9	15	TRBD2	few	CASSSSGRARNEQFF	TGTGCCAGCAGTTCTAGCGGGAGGGCCAGAAATGAGCAGTTCTTC
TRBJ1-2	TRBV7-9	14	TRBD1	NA	CASSSFGTANGYTF	TGTGCCAGCAGCTCCTTTGGGACAGCAAATGGCTACACCTTC
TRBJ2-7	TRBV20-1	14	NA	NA	CSAREVGQTYEQYF	TGCAGTGCTAGAGAGGTGGGGCAAACCTACGAGCAGTACTTC
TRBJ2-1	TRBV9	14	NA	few	CASSAGTSLDEQFF	TGTGCCAGCAGCGCCGGGACTTCCTTGGATGAGCAGTTCTTC
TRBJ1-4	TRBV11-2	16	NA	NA	CASSPGALATNEKLFF	TGTGCCAGCAGCCCCGGCGCACTTGCAACTAATGAAAAACTGTTTTTT
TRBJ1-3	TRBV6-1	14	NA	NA	CASSERSSGNTIYF	TGTGCCAGCAGTGAACGGAGCTCTGGAAACACCATATATTTT
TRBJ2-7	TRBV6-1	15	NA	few	CASTTQAGSSYEQYF	TGTGCCAGCACTACGCAGGCAGGGAGCTCCTACGAGCAGTACTTC
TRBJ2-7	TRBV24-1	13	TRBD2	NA	CATSVAGADEQYF	TGTGCCACCAGTGTAGCGGGAGCGGACGAGCAGTACTTC
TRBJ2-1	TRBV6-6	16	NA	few	CASSYSTGPTYNEQFF	TGTGCCAGCAGTTACTCGACCGGGCCAACCTACAATGAGCAGTTCTTC
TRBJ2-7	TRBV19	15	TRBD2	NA	CASSKAGGPRGEQYF	TGTGCCAGTAGTAAAGCGGGAGGGCCCAGGGGCGAGCAGTACTTC